The present T cell receptor beta chain was sequenced within a study of tumor-infiltrating lymphocytes in primary liver carcinoma. Scientists recovered RNA and DNA together from around 18-30 mg of unsorted bulk tissue. Using a constant-region primer together with ProtoScript II reverse transcriptase, TCR beta cDNA was made from 500 to 650 ng of total RNA. Three-round nested multiplex PCR performed with slightly modified ARM-PCR produced the TCR beta libraries. With TRBV1-TRBV30 forward primers and a C-beta reverse primer, the first two PCR rounds were run for approximately 9 cycles each. From the multiplex PCR reads, TCRdb called clonotypes with MiXCR, one entry per CDR3 protein. The profile shows 84,000 or so distinct CDR3 sequences, 55% to 85% of them singletons. Looked up from germline, CDR1 is MNHEY and CDR2 is SVGAGI. The length of the CDR3 is 14 residues.

This chain uses TRBV6-5 with TRBJ1-2; D gene ambiguous. Sequencing was done on a sample of liver tumor tissue from sampling region 1. Sample subset: tumor region T1, superior pole. The sequence was collected from a man between 35 and 55 years old with primary liver carcinoma and hepatitis B virus infection. Here the CDR3 reads CGSSYSSSGNVYTF. The DNA of the CDR3 is TGTGGTAGCAGTTACTCGAGCTCCGGGAATGTCTACACCTTC.